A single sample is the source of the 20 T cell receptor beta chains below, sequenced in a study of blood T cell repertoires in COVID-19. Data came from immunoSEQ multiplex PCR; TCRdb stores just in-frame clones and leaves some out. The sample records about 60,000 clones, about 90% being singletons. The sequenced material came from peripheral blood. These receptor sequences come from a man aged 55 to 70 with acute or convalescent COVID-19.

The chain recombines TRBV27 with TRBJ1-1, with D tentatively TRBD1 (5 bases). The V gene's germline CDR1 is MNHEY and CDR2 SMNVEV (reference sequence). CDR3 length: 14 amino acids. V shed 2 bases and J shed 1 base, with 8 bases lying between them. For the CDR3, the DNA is TGTGCCAGCAGTTTAGGGCAGGGGAACACTGAAGCTTTCTTT. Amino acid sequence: CASSLGQGNTEAFF.

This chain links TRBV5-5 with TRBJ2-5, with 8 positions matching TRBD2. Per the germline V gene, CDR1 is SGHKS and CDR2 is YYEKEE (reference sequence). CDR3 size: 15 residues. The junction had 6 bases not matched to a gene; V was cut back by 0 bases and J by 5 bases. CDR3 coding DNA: TGTGCCAGCAGCTTGGAGACTAGCGACCGGGAGACCCAGTACTTC. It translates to CASSLETSDRETQYF.

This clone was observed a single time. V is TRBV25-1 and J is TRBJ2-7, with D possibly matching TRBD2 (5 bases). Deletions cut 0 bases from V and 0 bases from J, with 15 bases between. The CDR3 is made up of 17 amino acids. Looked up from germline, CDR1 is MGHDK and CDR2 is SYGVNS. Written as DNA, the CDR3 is TGTGCCAGCAGTGAATATTTCGGGGAACGGGACTCCTACGAGCAGTACTTC. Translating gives CASSEYFGERDSYEQYF.

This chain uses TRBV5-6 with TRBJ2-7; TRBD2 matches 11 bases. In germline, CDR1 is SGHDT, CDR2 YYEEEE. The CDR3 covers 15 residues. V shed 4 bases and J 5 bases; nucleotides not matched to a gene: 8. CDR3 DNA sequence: TGTGCCAGCAGCATCAACCTAGCGGGAGGCAACGAGCAGTACTTC. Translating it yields CASSINLAGGNEQYF.

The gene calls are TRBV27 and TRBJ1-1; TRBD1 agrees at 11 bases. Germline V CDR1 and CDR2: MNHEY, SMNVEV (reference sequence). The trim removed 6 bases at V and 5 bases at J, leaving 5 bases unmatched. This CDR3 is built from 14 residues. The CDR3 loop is CASSLGTGGTEAFF. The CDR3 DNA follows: TGTGCCAGCAGCCTAGGGACAGGGGGGACTGAAGCTTTCTTT.

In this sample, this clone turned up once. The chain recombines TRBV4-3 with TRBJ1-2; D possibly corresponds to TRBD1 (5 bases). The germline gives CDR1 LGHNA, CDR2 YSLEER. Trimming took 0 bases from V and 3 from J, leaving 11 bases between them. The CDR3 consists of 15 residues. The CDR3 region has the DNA TGCGCCAGCAGCCAAGATACGGCAGGGTACTATGGCTACACCTTC. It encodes CASSQDTAGYYGYTF.

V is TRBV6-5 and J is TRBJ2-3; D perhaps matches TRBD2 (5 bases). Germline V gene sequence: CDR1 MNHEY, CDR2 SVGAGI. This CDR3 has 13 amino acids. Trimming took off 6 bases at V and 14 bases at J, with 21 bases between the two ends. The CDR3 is CASSRQAGGPSYF. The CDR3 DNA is TGTGCCAGCAGCCGACAAGCCGGAGGACCCTCGTATTTT.

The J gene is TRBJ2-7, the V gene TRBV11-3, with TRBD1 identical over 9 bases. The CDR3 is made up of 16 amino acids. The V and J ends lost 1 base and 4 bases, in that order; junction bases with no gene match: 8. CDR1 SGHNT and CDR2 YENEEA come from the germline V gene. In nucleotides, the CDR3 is TGTGCCAGCAGCTTAGGGGCCCGACAGGGGGGGTACGAGCAGTACTTC. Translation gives CASSLGARQGGYEQYF.

The CDR3 region has the DNA TGCGCCAGCAGCCCCCTGGGCGGGGTCGCGGACACCGGGGAGCTGTTTTTT. This codes for CASSPLGGVADTGELFF. This chain connects TRBV5-1 to TRBJ2-2; D may be TRBD2 (6 bases). V shed 4 bases and J shed 3 bases, with 19 bases lying between them. The CDR3 is 17 amino acids. Germline V lookup: CDR1 SGHRS, CDR2 YFSETQ.

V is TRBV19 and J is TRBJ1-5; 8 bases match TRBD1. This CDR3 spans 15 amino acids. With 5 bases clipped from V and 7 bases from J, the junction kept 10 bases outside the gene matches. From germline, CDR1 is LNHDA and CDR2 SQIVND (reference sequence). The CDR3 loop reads CASSGVGQGGQPQHF. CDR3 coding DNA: TGTGCCAGTAGTGGTGTAGGACAGGGCGGACAGCCCCAGCATTTT. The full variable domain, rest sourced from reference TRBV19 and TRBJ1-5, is DGGITQSPKYLFRKEGQNVTLSCEQNLNHDAMYWYRQDPGQGLRLIYYSQIVNDFQKGDIAEGYSVSREKKESFPLTVTSAQKNPTAFYLCASSGVGQGGQPQHFGDGTRLSIL.

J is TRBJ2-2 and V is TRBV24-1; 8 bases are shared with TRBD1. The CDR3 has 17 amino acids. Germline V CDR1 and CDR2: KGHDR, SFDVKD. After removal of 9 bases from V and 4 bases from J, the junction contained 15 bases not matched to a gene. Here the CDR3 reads CATWRPDRDEPTGELFF. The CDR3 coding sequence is TGTGCCACCTGGCGTCCGGACAGGGATGAGCCCACCGGGGAGCTGTTTTTT.

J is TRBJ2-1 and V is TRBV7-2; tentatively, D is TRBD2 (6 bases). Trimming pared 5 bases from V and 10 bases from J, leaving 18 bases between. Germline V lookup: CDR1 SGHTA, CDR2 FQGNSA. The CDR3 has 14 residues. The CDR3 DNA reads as TGTGCCAGCAGCCGCCGACGGGGAGGCACGGAGCAGTTCTTC. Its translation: CASSRRRGGTEQFF.

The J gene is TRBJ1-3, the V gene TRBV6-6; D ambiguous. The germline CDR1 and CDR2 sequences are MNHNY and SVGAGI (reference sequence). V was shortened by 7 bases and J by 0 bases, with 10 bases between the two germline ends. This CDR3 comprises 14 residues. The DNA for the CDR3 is TGTGCCAGCACTTCACTCTTCTCTGGAAACACCATATATTTT. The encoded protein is CASTSLFSGNTIYF.

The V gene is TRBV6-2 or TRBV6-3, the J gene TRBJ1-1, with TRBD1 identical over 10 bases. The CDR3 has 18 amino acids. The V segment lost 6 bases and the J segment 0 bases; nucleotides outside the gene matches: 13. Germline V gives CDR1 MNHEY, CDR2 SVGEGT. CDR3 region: CASSHTPRTGGLNTEAFF. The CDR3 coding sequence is TGTGCCAGCAGCCACACCCCTAGGACAGGGGGGTTGAACACTGAAGCTTTCTTT.

CDR3 coding DNA: TGCGCCAGCAGCCCCGGGCGGGAGAACACTGAAGCTTTCTTT. The encoded protein is CASSPGRENTEAFF. The chain carries TRBV5-1 and TRBJ1-1, with no clear D. In germline, CDR1 is SGHRS, CDR2 YFSETQ. The CDR3 spans 14 residues. The germline V and J ends were trimmed by 4 bases and 1 base, with 11 bases remaining between them.

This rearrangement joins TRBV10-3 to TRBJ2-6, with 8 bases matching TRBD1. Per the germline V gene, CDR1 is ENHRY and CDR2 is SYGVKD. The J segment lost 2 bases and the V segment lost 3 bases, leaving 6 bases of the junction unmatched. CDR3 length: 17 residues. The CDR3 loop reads CAISEHGQGAGANVLTF. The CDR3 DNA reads TGTGCCATCAGTGAACACGGACAGGGTGCTGGGGCCAACGTCCTGACTTTC.

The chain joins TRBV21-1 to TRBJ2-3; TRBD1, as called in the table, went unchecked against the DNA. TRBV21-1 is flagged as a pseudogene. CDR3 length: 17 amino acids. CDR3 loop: CASSNHRQEEIPDTQYF. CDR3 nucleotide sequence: TGTGCCAGCAGCAACCATCGACAGGAAGAAATCCCAGATACGCAGTATTTT.

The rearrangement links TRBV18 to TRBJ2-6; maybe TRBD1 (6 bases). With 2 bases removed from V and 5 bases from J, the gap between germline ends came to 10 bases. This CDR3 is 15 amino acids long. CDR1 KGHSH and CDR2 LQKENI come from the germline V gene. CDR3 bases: TGTGCCAGCTCACCAACACAGGGCAGGGCCAACGTCCTGACTTTC. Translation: CASSPTQGRANVLTF.

CDR3 DNA: TGCGCCAGCAGCCAAGATCTGACTAGCGGTCGGAGTACGCAGTATTTT. This codes for CASSQDLTSGRSTQYF. The chain recombines TRBV4-1 with TRBJ2-3; TRBD2 matches 9 bases. Germline V gene sequence: CDR1 MGHRA, CDR2 YSYEKL. The V segment lost 0 bases and the J segment 8 bases; nucleotides outside the gene matches: 9. CDR3 length: 16 residues.

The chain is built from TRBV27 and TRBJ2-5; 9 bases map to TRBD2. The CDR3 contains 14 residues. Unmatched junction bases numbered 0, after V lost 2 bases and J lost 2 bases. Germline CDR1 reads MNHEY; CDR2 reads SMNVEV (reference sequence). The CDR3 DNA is TGTGCCAGCAGTTTACTAGCGGGGCAAGAGACCCAGTACTTC. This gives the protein CASSLLAGQETQYF.